These 6 T cell receptor beta chains came from one sample sequenced in a study of cytomegalovirus exposure and HLA in healthy donors. PCR involved 60 Vbeta and 13 Jbeta primers. TCRdb keeps only in-frame clones here, not all; method: immunoSEQ multiplex PCR. Altogether over 100,000 clones are present, around 81% being singletons, with the ten largest covering more than 2%. The material sequenced was PBMCs. Receptors were obtained from a woman under 40 in good health and CMV-seronegative.

The chain is built from TRBV11-2 and TRBJ1-1; D unclear. The ends were cut back, 3 bases at V and 1 base at J, with 12 bases in the middle. This CDR3 is 15 amino acids long. CDR1 and CDR2 (germline): SGHAT, FQNNGV. The CDR3 loop is CASSLNGNRNTEAFF. CDR3 in DNA: TGTGCCAGCAGCTTGAACGGTAACCGGAACACTGAAGCTTTCTTT.

The chain links TRBV29-1 to TRBJ2-7, with D maybe TRBD2 (7 bases). In germline, CDR1 is SQVTM, CDR2 ANQGSEA. The V and J ends lost 0 bases and 5 bases respectively, with 14 bases between them. The CDR3 is 14 residues long. This CDR3 reads CSVEDLRGLNEQYF. CDR3 sequence (DNA): TGCAGCGTTGAAGATCTGCGGGGGCTGAACGAGCAGTACTTC.

The J gene is TRBJ2-4, the V gene TRBV6-5, with 7 bases identical to TRBD2. Losses at the gene ends were 6 bases for V and 6 bases for J; bases not matched to a gene: 11. Germline V gene data show CDR1 as MNHEY and CDR2 as SVGAGI. CDR3 size: 15 residues. DNA of the CDR3: TGTGCCAGCAGCAAAGGCGGACTAGGGGTAAACATTCAGTACTTC. Protein sequence: CASSKGGLGVNIQYF.

This rearrangement joins TRBV27 to TRBJ1-2; no clear D gene. This CDR3 comprises 13 residues. In germline, CDR1 is MNHEY, CDR2 SMNVEV (reference sequence). Deletions cut 3 bases from V and 4 bases from J, with 9 bases between. The CDR3 here is CASSFDHSYGYTF. In DNA, the CDR3 is TGTGCCAGCAGTTTTGATCACAGCTATGGCTACACCTTC.

The gene calls are TRBV15 and TRBJ1-1, with D unresolved. Germline lookup yields CDR1 LNHNV and CDR2 YYDKDF (reference sequence). This CDR3 is 15 amino acids long. Trimming stripped 0 bases from V and 4 bases from J, with 12 bases between. CDR3 amino acids: CATSREPGWVTEAFF. CDR3 nucleotides: TGTGCCACCAGCAGAGAGCCGGGATGGGTCACTGAAGCTTTCTTT.

The V gene is TRBV5-1, the J gene TRBJ2-1; TRBD2 matches at 10 bases. Germline CDR1 SGHRS, CDR2 YFSETQ. The CDR3 is 15 residues long. The junction had 6 bases not matched to a gene; V was cut back by 4 bases and J by 5 bases. Written as DNA, the CDR3 is TGCGCCAGCAGCGCAGGACTAGCGGAAGACAATGAGCAGTTCTTC. Encoded protein: CASSAGLAEDNEQFF.